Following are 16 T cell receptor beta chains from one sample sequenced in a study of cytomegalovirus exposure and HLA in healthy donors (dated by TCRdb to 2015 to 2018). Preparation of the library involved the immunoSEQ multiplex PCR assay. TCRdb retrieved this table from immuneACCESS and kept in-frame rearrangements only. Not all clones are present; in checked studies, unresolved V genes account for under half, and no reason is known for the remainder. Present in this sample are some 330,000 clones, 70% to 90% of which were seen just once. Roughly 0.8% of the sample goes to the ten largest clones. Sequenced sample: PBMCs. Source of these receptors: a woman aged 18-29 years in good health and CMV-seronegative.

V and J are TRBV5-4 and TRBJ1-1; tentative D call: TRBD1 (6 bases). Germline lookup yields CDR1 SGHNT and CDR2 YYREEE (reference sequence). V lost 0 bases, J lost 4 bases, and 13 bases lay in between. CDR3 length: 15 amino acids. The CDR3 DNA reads TGTGCCAGCAGCTTGGAGGGGGGGAGAAGCACTGAAGCTTTCTTT. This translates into CASSLEGGRSTEAFF. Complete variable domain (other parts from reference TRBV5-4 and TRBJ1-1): ETGVTQSPTHLIKTRGQQVTLRCSSQSGHNTVSWYQQALGQGPQFIFQYYREEENGRGNFPPRFSGLQFPNYSSELNVNALELDDSALYLCASSLEGGRSTEAFFGQGTRLTVV.

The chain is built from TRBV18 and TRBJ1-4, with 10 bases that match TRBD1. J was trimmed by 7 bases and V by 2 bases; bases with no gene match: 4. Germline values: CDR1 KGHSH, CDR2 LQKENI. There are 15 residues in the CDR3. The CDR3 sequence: CASSPDRGRGEKLFF. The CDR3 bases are TGTGCCAGCTCACCAGACAGGGGGCGCGGTGAAAAACTGTTTTTT.

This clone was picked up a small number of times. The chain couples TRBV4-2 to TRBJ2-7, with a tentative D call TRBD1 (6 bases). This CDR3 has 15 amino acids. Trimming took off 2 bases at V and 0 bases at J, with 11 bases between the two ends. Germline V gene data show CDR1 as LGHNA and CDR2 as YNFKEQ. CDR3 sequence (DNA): TGTGCCAGCAGCCAACTTTTGACAGGCTCCTACGAGCAGTACTTC. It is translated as CASSQLLTGSYEQYF.

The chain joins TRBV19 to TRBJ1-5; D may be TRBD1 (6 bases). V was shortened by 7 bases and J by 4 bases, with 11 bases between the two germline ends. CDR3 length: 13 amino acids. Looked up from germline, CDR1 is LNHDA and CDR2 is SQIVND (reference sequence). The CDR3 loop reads CASTLQGNQPQHF. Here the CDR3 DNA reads TGTGCCAGTACCCTCCAGGGGAATCAGCCCCAGCATTTT.

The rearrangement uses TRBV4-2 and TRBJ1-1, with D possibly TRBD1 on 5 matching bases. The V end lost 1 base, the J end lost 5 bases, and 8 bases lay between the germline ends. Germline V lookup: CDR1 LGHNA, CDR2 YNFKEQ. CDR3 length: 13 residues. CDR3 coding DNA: TGTGCCAGCAGCCAAGGACGGGGGACTGAAGCTTTCTTT. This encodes CASSQGRGTEAFF.

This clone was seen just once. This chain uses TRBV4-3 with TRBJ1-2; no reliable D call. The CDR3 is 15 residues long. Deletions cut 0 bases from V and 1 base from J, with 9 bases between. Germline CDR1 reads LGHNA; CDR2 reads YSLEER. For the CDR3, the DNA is TGCGCCAGCAGCCAAGACCCCCCTTTTAACTATGGCTACACCTTC. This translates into CASSQDPPFNYGYTF.

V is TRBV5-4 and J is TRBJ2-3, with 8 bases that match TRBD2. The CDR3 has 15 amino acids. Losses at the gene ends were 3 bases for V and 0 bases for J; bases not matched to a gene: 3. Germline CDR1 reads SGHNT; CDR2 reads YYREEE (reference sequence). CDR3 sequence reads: CASSWGLESTDTQYF. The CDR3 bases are TGTGCCAGCAGCTGGGGACTAGAGAGCACAGATACGCAGTATTTT.

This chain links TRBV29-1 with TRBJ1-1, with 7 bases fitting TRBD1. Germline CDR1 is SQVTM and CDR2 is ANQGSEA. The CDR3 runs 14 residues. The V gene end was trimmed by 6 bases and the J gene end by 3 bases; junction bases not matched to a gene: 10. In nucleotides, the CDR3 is TGCAGCGTCGATTCCGACAGGGCCTACACTGAAGCTTTCTTT. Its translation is CSVDSDRAYTEAFF.

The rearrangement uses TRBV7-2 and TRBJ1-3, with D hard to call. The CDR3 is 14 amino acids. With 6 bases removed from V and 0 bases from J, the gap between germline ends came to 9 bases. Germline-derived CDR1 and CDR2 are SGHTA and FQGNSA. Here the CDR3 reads CASRESGSGNTIYF. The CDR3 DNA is TGTGCCAGCAGGGAGTCGGGCTCTGGAAACACCATATATTTT.

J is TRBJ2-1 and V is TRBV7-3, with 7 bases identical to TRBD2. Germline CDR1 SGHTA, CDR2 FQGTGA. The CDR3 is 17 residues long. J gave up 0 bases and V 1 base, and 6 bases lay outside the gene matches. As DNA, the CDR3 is TGTGCCAGCAGCTTAATGGGACTACCGAGCTCCTACAATGAGCAGTTCTTC. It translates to CASSLMGLPSSYNEQFF.

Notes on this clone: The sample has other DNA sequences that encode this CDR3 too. This CDR3 reads CASSLGQGGEQYF. The CDR3 DNA reads TGTGCCAGCAGCCTGGGACAGGGCGGCGAGCAGTACTTC. The rearrangement uses TRBV7-2 and TRBJ2-7; TRBD1 agrees at 9 bases. V shed 5 bases, J shed 6 bases, and the junction held 5 bases outside the gene matches. The CDR3 has 13 amino acids. The germline V gene encodes CDR1 SGHTA and CDR2 FQGNSA. The variable domain in full, with the rest retrieved from reference TRBV7-2 and TRBJ2-7, is GAGVSQSPSNKVTEKGKDVELRCDPISGHTALYWYRQSLGQGLEFLIYFQGNSAPDKSGLPSDRFSAERTGGSVSTLTIQRTQQEDSAVYLCASSLGQGGEQYFGPGTRLTVT.

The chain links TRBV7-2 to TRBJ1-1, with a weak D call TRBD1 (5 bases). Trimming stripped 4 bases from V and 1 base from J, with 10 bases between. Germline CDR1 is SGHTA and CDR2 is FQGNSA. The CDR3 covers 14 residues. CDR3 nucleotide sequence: TGTGCCAGCAGCTCCCAAACAGGGAACACTGAAGCTTTCTTT. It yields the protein CASSSQTGNTEAFF.

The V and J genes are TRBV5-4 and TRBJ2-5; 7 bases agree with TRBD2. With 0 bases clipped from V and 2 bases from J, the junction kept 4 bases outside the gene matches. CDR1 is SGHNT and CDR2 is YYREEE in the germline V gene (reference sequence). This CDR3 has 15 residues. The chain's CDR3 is CASSLGREEQETQYF. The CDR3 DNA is TGTGCCAGCAGCTTGGGACGGGAGGAACAAGAGACCCAGTACTTC.

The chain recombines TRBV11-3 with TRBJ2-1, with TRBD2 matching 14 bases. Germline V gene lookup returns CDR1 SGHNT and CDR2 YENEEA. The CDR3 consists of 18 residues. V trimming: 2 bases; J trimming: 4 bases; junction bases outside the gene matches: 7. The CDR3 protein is CASSLQGTSGSKYNEQFF. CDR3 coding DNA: TGTGCCAGCAGCTTACAGGGGACTAGCGGGAGTAAATACAATGAGCAGTTCTTC.

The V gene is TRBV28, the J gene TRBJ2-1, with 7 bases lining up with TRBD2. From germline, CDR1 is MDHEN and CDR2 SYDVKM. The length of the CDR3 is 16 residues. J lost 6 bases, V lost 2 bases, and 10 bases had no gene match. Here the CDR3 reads CASSLGGAGRSNEQFF. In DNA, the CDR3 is TGTGCCAGCAGTTTAGGTGGAGCGGGAAGATCCAATGAGCAGTTCTTC. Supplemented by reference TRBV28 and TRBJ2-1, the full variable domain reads DVKVTQSSRYLVKRTGEKVFLECVQDMDHENMFWYRQDPGLGLRLIYFSYDVKMKEKGDIPEGYSVSREKKERFSLILESASTNQTSMYLCASSLGGAGRSNEQFFGPGTRLTVL.

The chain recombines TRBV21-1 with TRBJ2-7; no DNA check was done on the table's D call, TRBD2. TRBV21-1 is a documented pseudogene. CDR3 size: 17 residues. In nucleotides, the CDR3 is TGTGCCAGCAGCAAAGAACTAGCGGGAGGACCAACCTACGAGCAGTACTTC. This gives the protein CASSKELAGGPTYEQYF.